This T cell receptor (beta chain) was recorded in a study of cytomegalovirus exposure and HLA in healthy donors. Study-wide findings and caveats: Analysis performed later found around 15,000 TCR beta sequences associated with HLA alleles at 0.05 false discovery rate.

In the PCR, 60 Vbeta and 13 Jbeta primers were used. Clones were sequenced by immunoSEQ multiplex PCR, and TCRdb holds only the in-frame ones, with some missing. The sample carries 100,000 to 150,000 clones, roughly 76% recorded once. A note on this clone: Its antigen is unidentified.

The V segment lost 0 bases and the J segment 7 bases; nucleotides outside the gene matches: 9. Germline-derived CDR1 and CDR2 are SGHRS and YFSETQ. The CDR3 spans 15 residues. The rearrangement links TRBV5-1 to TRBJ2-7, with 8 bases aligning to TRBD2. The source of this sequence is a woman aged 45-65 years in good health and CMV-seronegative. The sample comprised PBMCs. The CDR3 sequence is CASSLGGRPLREQYF. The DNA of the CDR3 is TGCGCCAGCAGCTTGGGCGGGAGGCCCCTTCGGGAGCAGTACTTC.